Below, 6 T cell receptor beta chains from the same sample are listed, as sequenced in a study of T cell changes during pregnancy in multiple sclerosis. Sequencing was performed with immunoSEQ multiplex PCR; in TCRdb, only in-frame clones are kept and a portion is missing. The sample consists of about 100,000 clones, about 94% of them appearing once. Sequences were derived from peripheral blood, sampled after pregnancy. These receptors came from a female donor with multiple sclerosis, enrolled in a pregnancy study.

The gene calls are TRBV9 and TRBJ2-5; perhaps TRBD2 as D (6 bases). Germline CDR1 is SGDLS and CDR2 is YYNGEE. The length of the CDR3 is 16 residues. Trimming stripped 0 bases from V and 2 bases from J, with 14 bases between. In DNA, the CDR3 is TGTGCCAGCAGCGTAGATGTGGACTACAAGCAAGAGACCCAGTACTTC. Encoded protein: CASSVDVDYKQETQYF.

The genes are TRBV27 and TRBJ2-7; TRBD2 might be the D (6 bases). Trimming removed 2 bases at V and 2 bases at J, with 10 bases between. The V gene's germline CDR1 is MNHEY and CDR2 SMNVEV (reference sequence). This CDR3 has 14 residues. CDR3 in amino acids: CASSLGTRAYEQYF. CDR3 DNA sequence: TGTGCCAGCAGTTTAGGGACTCGGGCCTACGAGCAGTACTTC.

The chain is built from TRBV21-1 and TRBJ1-2. TRBV21-1 is deemed a pseudogene. This CDR3 spans 16 amino acids. CDR3 sequence reads: CASSNASLAGSRGYTF. The CDR3 nucleotides are TGTGCCAGCAGCAATGCATCCCTAGCAGGATCTCGCGGCTACACCTTC.

V usage is TRBV27 and J usage is TRBJ2-5; D is possibly TRBD1 (5 bases). The V end was cut by 4 bases, the J end by 3 bases, with 12 bases between. Germline values: CDR1 MNHEY, CDR2 SMNVEV (reference sequence). CDR3 length equals 14 residues. In DNA form, the CDR3 reads TGTGCCAGCAGTTACACGACAGCAGAAGAGACCCAGTACTTC. Amino acid sequence: CASSYTTAEETQYF.

The chain is built from TRBV7-3 and TRBJ1-1; D not certain. V shed 5 bases and J shed 6 bases, with 16 bases lying between them. Germline V gene data show CDR1 as SGHTA and CDR2 as FQGTGA. The CDR3 sequence is 14 residues long. Here the CDR3 reads CASSQMPGSPEAFF. CDR3 DNA: TGTGCCAGCAGCCAAATGCCGGGAAGTCCTGAAGCTTTCTTT.

The rearrangement joins TRBV7-8 to TRBJ2-1; 8 positions match TRBD2. CDR1 is SGHVS and CDR2 is FQNEAQ in the germline V gene. The trim removed 5 bases at V and 12 bases at J, leaving 18 bases unmatched. This CDR3 is built from 16 residues. The CDR3 region has the DNA TGTGCCAGCAGCCCCAAACGAAGCGGGAGTGTCCCCGGGCAGTTCTTC. Its translation is CASSPKRSGSVPGQFF.